Below are 14 T cell receptor beta chains sequenced from a single sample in a study of shared clonotypes between healthy human individuals. Clones were sequenced by immunoSEQ multiplex PCR, and TCRdb holds only the in-frame ones, with some missing. The data contain 630,000 or so clones, 98% of them seen just once; the ten biggest clones take up 0.3%. CD8 cells regarded as naive lacked CD45RO, were positively chosen for CCR7, and omitted terminally differentiated effector memory CD45RA+ cells. Sequences were obtained from naive CD8+ T cells sorted from blood. Source of these receptors: a man aged 25-45 years in good health.

The chain uses TRBV9 and TRBJ2-1; 14 bases fit TRBD2. CDR3 length: 14 amino acids. Germline CDR1 SGDLS, CDR2 YYNGEE. V shed 5 bases, J shed 7 bases, and the junction held 2 bases outside the gene matches. The CDR3: CASSGLAGGNEQFF. The CDR3 nucleotides read TGTGCCAGCAGTGGACTAGCGGGGGGAAATGAGCAGTTCTTC. The entire variable domain, with the rest obtained from reference TRBV9 and TRBJ2-1, is as follows: DSGVTQTPKHLITATGQRVTLRCSPRSGDLSVYWYQQSLDQGLQFLIQYYNGEERAKGNILERFSAQQFPDLHSELNLSSLELGDSALYFCASSGLAGGNEQFFGPGTRLTVL.

This sequence joins TRBV28 and TRBJ1-4; 7 nucleotides match TRBD1. Germline V CDR1 and CDR2: MDHEN, SYDVKM. J was trimmed by 5 bases and V by 5 bases; bases with no gene match: 14. The CDR3 consists of 17 residues. The CDR3 DNA reads as TGTGCCAGCAGTCACAGGGGAGACCCCCCTTCCAATGAAAAACTGTTTTTT. Its translation is CASSHRGDPPSNEKLFF.

This clone was detected only once. This chain links TRBV11-3 with TRBJ2-1; TRBD2 aligns across 9 bases. The trim removed 5 bases at V and 8 bases at J, leaving 13 bases unmatched. The length of the CDR3 is 16 residues. Germline V CDR1 and CDR2: SGHNT, YENEEA. The CDR3 DNA sequence: TGTGCCAGCAGCCCGCACCGTAGCGGGAGTCACTATGAGCAGTTCTTC. Its translation: CASSPHRSGSHYEQFF. Full variable domain (remainder filled in from reference TRBV11-3 and TRBJ2-1): EAGVVQSPRYKIIEKKQPVAFWCNPISGHNTLYWYLQNLGQGPELLIRYENEEAVDDSQLPKDRFSAERLKGVDSTLKIQPAELGDSAVYLCASSPHRSGSHYEQFFGPGTRLTVL.

The chain couples TRBV27 to TRBJ1-1; TRBD1 is a possible D gene (5 bases). Per germline, CDR1 MNHEY and CDR2 SMNVEV (reference sequence). Trimming removed 8 bases from V and 4 bases from J, with 17 bases in between. This CDR3 is built from 14 residues. CDR3: CASGTRGYGTEAFF. Here the CDR3 DNA reads TGTGCCAGCGGGACGCGGGGGTACGGCACTGAAGCTTTCTTT.

The table lists this clone with a count of one. The chain is built from TRBV19 and TRBJ2-5; D may match TRBD1 or TRBD2 (5 bases each). Germline V gives CDR1 LNHDA, CDR2 SQIVND (reference sequence). The germline V and J ends were trimmed by 4 bases and 3 bases, with 12 bases remaining between them. This CDR3 is built from 14 residues. CDR3 sequence (DNA): TGTGCCAGTAGTACTCTAATGGGGGAAGAGACCCAGTACTTC. The encoded protein is CASSTLMGEETQYF. The whole variable domain, filled in from reference TRBV19 and TRBJ2-5, reads DGGITQSPKYLFRKEGQNVTLSCEQNLNHDAMYWYRQDPGQGLRLIYYSQIVNDFQKGDIAEGYSVSREKKESFPLTVTSAQKNPTAFYLCASSTLMGEETQYFGPGTRLLVL.

V is TRBV7-2 and J is TRBJ2-2; perhaps TRBD2 as D (5 bases). Trimming removed 1 base from V and 11 bases from J, with 11 bases in between. The CDR3 sequence is 13 residues long. CDR1 is SGHTA, CDR2 FQGNSA, per germline. The CDR3 loop reads CASSLVEGKELFF. The CDR3 DNA reads TGTGCCAGCAGCTTAGTTGAGGGTAAAGAGCTGTTTTTT.

J is TRBJ2-7 and V is TRBV14; tentative D call: TRBD2 (5 bases). Trimming removed 3 bases at V and 6 bases at J, with 12 bases between. This CDR3 has 13 amino acids. Germline V gene data show CDR1 as SGHDN and CDR2 as FVKESK. CDR3 in DNA: TGTGCCAGCAGCCAGGGAGATCGGTCCGAGCAGTACTTC. Protein product: CASSQGDRSEQYF. The whole variable domain, remainder taken from reference TRBV14 and TRBJ2-7, is EAGVTQFPSHSVIEKGQTVTLRCDPISGHDNLYWYRRVMGKEIKFLLHFVKESKQDESGMPNNRFLAERTGGTYSTLKVQPAELEDSGVYFCASSQGDRSEQYFGPGTRLTVT.

The V call is TRBV7-2, the J call TRBJ1-2, with D unresolved. The V gene's germline CDR1 is SGHTA and CDR2 FQGNSA. V was shortened by 5 bases and J by 3 bases, with 10 bases between the two germline ends. This CDR3 has 13 amino acids. The CDR3 region is CASSHKGDYGYTF. CDR3 nucleotides: TGTGCCAGCAGCCATAAGGGAGACTATGGCTACACCTTC.

Points on this clone: Different DNA sequences within this sample yield the same CDR3. The chain links TRBV27 to TRBJ2-7, with D unresolved. Germline V gene sequence: CDR1 MNHEY, CDR2 SMNVEV (reference sequence). The CDR3 has 13 amino acids. With 0 bases removed from V and 0 bases from J, the gap between germline ends came to 3 bases. Written as DNA, the CDR3 is TGTGCCAGCAGTTTATCGATCTCCTACGAGCAGTACTTC. This encodes CASSLSISYEQYF.

The genes are TRBV27 and TRBJ2-4, with 9 bases identical to TRBD1. The CDR3 extends over 15 amino acids. The ends lost 5 bases at V and 8 bases at J; junction bases unmatched: 10. Germline CDR1 is MNHEY and CDR2 is SMNVEV (reference sequence). The CDR3 bases are TGTGCCAGCAGTCCTACCACAGGGGGCAAGTACATTCAGTACTTC. Protein: CASSPTTGGKYIQYF.

With regard to this clone: This same CDR3 is encoded by further DNA sequences in the sample. The chain employs TRBV27 and TRBJ2-7; D is possibly TRBD1 (6 bases). Trimming cost V 5 bases and J 3 bases, with 11 bases left between them. CDR3 length: 13 amino acids. Germline assignment: CDR1 MNHEY and CDR2 SMNVEV (reference sequence). CDR3 protein: CASSPGTNYEQYF. The DNA for the CDR3 is TGTGCCAGCAGTCCCGGGACAAACTACGAGCAGTACTTC.

V gene TRBV19 combines with J gene TRBJ2-7; 9 bases fit TRBD2. The V gene's germline CDR1 is LNHDA and CDR2 SQIVND (reference sequence). With V trimmed by 3 bases and J by 7 bases, 10 bases remained unmatched. This CDR3 region has 15 residues. CDR3: CASSIEGLASREQYF. CDR3 bases: TGTGCCAGTAGTATCGAGGGACTAGCCTCTCGAGAGCAGTACTTC. Together with reference TRBV19 and TRBJ2-7, the CDR3 gives the full variable domain: DGGITQSPKYLFRKEGQNVTLSCEQNLNHDAMYWYRQDPGQGLRLIYYSQIVNDFQKGDIAEGYSVSREKKESFPLTVTSAQKNPTAFYLCASSIEGLASREQYFGPGTRLTVT.

The chain employs TRBV5-1 and TRBJ2-4, with TRBD1 matching 12 bases. Losses at the gene ends were 4 bases for V and 2 bases for J; bases not matched to a gene: 4. The CDR3 covers 16 residues. CDR1 SGHRS and CDR2 YFSETQ come from the germline V gene. CDR3 DNA sequence: TGCGCCAGCAGCCCGGGACAGGGGGCAACCAAAAACATTCAGTACTTC. It codes for CASSPGQGATKNIQYF.

This sequence joins TRBV15 and TRBJ2-5, with 7 nucleotides matching TRBD2. Germline V gives CDR1 LNHNV, CDR2 YYDKDF (reference sequence). This CDR3 region has 14 residues. V lost 8 bases, J lost 1 base, and 7 bases stayed unmatched. The DNA of the CDR3 is TGTGCCACCGCTGGGGCGGGAGCCCAAGAGACCCAGTACTTC. Protein product: CATAGAGAQETQYF.